The 24 T cell receptor beta chains in this list originate from one sample, sequenced in a study of post-analysis software for immune sequencing data (dated by TCRdb to between 2014 and 2016). These receptors have no known antigen. Libraries were prepared through PCR. The listed sequencing device is Illumina HiSeq 2500. To reduce PCR and sequencing biases, unique molecular identifiers were built into the TCR beta cDNA libraries. In TCRdb, the public reads were trimmed at Q25 with fastp and aligned with MiXCR, with productive beta chains retained. One record per CDR3 amino acid sequence lists the most common genes and DNA. In all, the sample holds roughly 570,000 distinct CDR3 sequences, and around 36% of those were seen once. Clones ranked in the top ten supply approximately 5.4% of the sample. Summary of the overall study and its limitations: Significantly higher frequencies in patients than in controls were found for about 5 TRBV segments, including TRBV5-6, TRBV5-1 and TRBV20-1.

Material for sequencing was blood. All receptors come from a girl aged 2-17 years with multiple sclerosis.

The rearrangement joins TRBV6-2 or TRBV6-3 to TRBJ1-5; 8 bases are a match to TRBD1. The V gene's germline CDR1 is MNHEY and CDR2 SVGEGT. The junction had 3 bases not matched to a gene; V was cut back by 6 bases and J by 2 bases. The CDR3 spans 14 residues. The DNA for the CDR3 is TGTGCCAGCAGGGACAGGGTGGGCAATCAGCCCCAGCATTTT. Protein: CASRDRVGNQPQHF.

With respect to this clonotype: This may stem from a read error, because a much larger clone lies one nucleotide away. This chain uses TRBV12-3 or TRBV12-4 with TRBJ2-1; 10 positions agree with TRBD2. This CDR3 contains 13 residues. The V segment lost 6 bases and the J segment 10 bases; nucleotides outside the gene matches: 6. CDR3 protein: CASRAGTSEEQFF. Written as DNA, the CDR3 is TGTGCCAGCAGGGCCGGGACTAGCGAAGAGCAGTTCTTC.

The chain is built from TRBV20-1 and TRBJ1-2; perhaps TRBD1 as D (5 bases). This CDR3 is built from 13 residues. Germline V gene data show CDR1 as DFQATT and CDR2 as SNEGSKA (reference sequence). Trimming pared 5 bases from V and 4 bases from J, leaving 14 bases between. The CDR3 loop reads CSARSGGSYGYTF. As DNA, the CDR3 is TGCAGTGCTCGGTCCGGGGGGAGCTATGGCTACACCTTC.

This sequence joins TRBV5-1 and TRBJ1-6; TRBD1 agrees at 7 bases. The germline V gene has CDR1 SGHRS and CDR2 YFSETQ. The ends lost 4 bases at V and 5 bases at J; junction bases unmatched: 6. The CDR3 contains 15 residues. CDR3 residues: CASSAGTADNSPLHF. The CDR3, as DNA: TGCGCCAGCAGCGCCGGGACAGCCGATAATTCACCCCTCCACTTT.

This clonotype was recorded a few times. The chain recombines TRBV6-5 with TRBJ2-5; D is undetermined. This CDR3 comprises 12 residues. V was shortened by 8 bases and J by 1 base, with 8 bases between the two germline ends. Germline CDR1 MNHEY, CDR2 SVGAGI. CDR3: CASGRTQETQYF. CDR3 nucleotide sequence: TGTGCCAGCGGCAGGACCCAAGAGACCCAGTACTTC.

This chain connects TRBV5-1 to TRBJ1-1; 7 nucleotides match TRBD1. Germline CDR1 SGHRS, CDR2 YFSETQ. The CDR3 runs to 15 residues. V dropped 4 bases and J dropped 3; count of bases not matched to a gene: 9. This CDR3 is CASSLPQGRDTEAFF. CDR3 DNA: TGCGCCAGCAGCCTACCACAGGGGCGGGACACTGAAGCTTTCTTT.

This rearrangement joins TRBV5-5 to TRBJ1-1; D remains unclear. V lost 3 bases and J lost 0, with 12 bases in between. The germline V gene has CDR1 SGHKS and CDR2 YYEKEE (reference sequence). The CDR3 has 15 amino acids. CDR3 protein: CASSYGRGMNTEAFF. CDR3 coding DNA: TGTGCCAGCAGCTACGGGCGGGGAATGAACACTGAAGCTTTCTTT.

There are a few counts of this clonotype. The gene calls are TRBV28 and TRBJ2-3, with D tentatively TRBD1 (6 bases). Germline lookup yields CDR1 MDHEN and CDR2 SYDVKM. Trimming shortened V by 8 bases and J by 4 bases, and 13 bases separated the two germline ends. The CDR3 totals 13 residues. This CDR3 reads CASGLGAPDTQYF. CDR3 nucleotides: TGTGCCAGCGGATTGGGGGCCCCAGATACGCAGTATTTT.

This clonotype was seen more than once but under ten times. The J gene is TRBJ2-5, the V gene TRBV11-2; 9 nucleotides line up with TRBD1. The V gene's germline CDR1 is SGHAT and CDR2 FQNNGV. This CDR3 spans 17 amino acids. Trimming cost V 1 base and J 7 bases; bases outside gene matches: 13. As DNA, the CDR3 is TGTGCCAGCAGCTTAGTTCCGGGACAGGGCCCGACCGTGACCCAGTACTTC. Protein sequence: CASSLVPGQGPTVTQYF.

This chain joins TRBV4-1 and TRBJ2-5; 7 nucleotides align to TRBD1. With the DNA end fitting TRBJ2-7 better, the J assignment may be wrong. Looked up from germline, CDR1 is MGHRA and CDR2 is YSYEKL. The CDR3 has 17 residues. In DNA form, the CDR3 reads TGCGCCAGCAGCCTAAACCTTATCGGGACAGACTTCTACGAGCAGTACTTC. Translating it yields CASSLNLIGTDFYEQYF.

This clonotype was seen a handful of times. The chain uses TRBV20-1 and TRBJ2-7; D ambiguous. With 0 bases removed from V and 0 bases from J, the gap between germline ends came to 12 bases. CDR3 size: 15 residues. CDR1 and CDR2 from the germline V gene are DFQATT and SNEGSKA (reference sequence). CDR3 loop: CSARDRRASSYEQYF. CDR3 in DNA: TGCAGTGCTAGAGATCGTAGGGCGAGCTCCTACGAGCAGTACTTC.

At least ten counts were recorded for this clonotype. V is TRBV20-1 and J is TRBJ2-7; D might be TRBD1 (6 bases). The CDR3 has 16 residues. Trimming took off 0 bases at V and 5 bases at J, with 20 bases between the two ends. CDR1 DFQATT and CDR2 SNEGSKA come from the germline V gene (reference sequence). CDR3 amino acids: CSARDPAGALFHEQYF. DNA for the CDR3: TGCAGTGCTAGAGATCCGGCAGGGGCGCTTTTCCACGAGCAGTACTTC.

The chain couples TRBV5-1 to TRBJ2-6, with D perhaps assigned TRBD1 or TRBD2 (6 bases each). The V end was cut by 0 bases, the J end by 4 bases, with 17 bases between. CDR1 SGHRS and CDR2 YFSETQ come from the germline V gene. CDR3 length: 18 amino acids. The CDR3 spells CASSLEGGISAGANVLTF. The DNA of the CDR3 is TGCGCCAGCAGCTTGGAGGGGGGTATCTCTGCGGGGGCCAACGTCCTGACTTTC.

The rearrangement links TRBV3-1 to TRBJ2-3; TRBD2 matches at 13 bases. Losses at the gene ends were 0 bases for V and 5 bases for J; bases not matched to a gene: 11. The CDR3 spans 19 residues. Germline loops: CDR1 LGHDT, CDR2 YNNKEL (reference sequence). Written as DNA, the CDR3 is TGTGCCAGCAGCCAAGATGAGACTAGCGGGGGGTCCTTCAGAGATACGCAGTATTTT. Translated: CASSQDETSGGSFRDTQYF.

This rearrangement joins TRBV4-2 to TRBJ1-5; D ambiguous. Deletions cut 1 base from V and 5 bases from J, with 9 bases between. The CDR3 spans 14 residues. Germline V CDR1 and CDR2: LGHNA, YNFKEQ. The CDR3 region is CASSQGEQHQPQHF. The CDR3 nucleotides read TGTGCCAGCAGCCAAGGCGAGCAGCATCAGCCCCAGCATTTT.

This clonotype was detected a few times. V is TRBV7-9 and J is TRBJ2-7; 9 nucleotides agree with TRBD1. The CDR3 covers 12 residues. V shed 5 bases and J 6 bases; nucleotides not matched to a gene: 2. Germline V gene sequence: CDR1 SEHNR, CDR2 FQNEAQ (reference sequence). CDR3 nucleotides: TGTGCCAGCAGCCCGACAGGGGGCGAGCAGTACTTC. Its protein is CASSPTGGEQYF.

This rearrangement joins TRBV18 to TRBJ1-5; 8 bases map to TRBD1. The V gene's germline CDR1 is KGHSH and CDR2 LQKENI. With 3 bases clipped from V and 7 bases from J, the junction kept 14 bases outside the gene matches. This CDR3 is built from 17 residues. CDR3 loop: CASSPPQAGQGGQPQHF. In DNA, the CDR3 is TGTGCCAGCTCACCCCCCCAAGCCGGACAGGGCGGGCAGCCCCAGCATTTT.

The V gene is TRBV19, the J gene TRBJ2-7, with 7 bases that match TRBD1. CDR1 is LNHDA, CDR2 SQIVND, per germline (reference sequence). J gave up 3 bases and V 5 bases, and 13 bases lay outside the gene matches. The CDR3 consists of 16 residues. CDR3 sequence (DNA): TGTGCCAGTAGTCTCGGGACAGAGAAAAGGATCTACGAGCAGTACTTC. This translates into CASSLGTEKRIYEQYF.

In this sample, this clonotype turned up once. The junction and the germline gene differ at one end; a read error may be behind it. The genes are TRBV5-1 and TRBJ2-5; 10 bases align to TRBD2. CDR1 and CDR2 from the germline V gene are SGHRS and YFSETQ. This CDR3 spans 15 amino acids. CDR3: CASSPLAGAQKTQYF. The DNA of the CDR3 is TGCGCCAGCAGCCCTCTAGCGGGGGCCCAAAAGACCCAGTACTTC.

This clonotype was observed a handful of times. The genes are TRBV4-1 and TRBJ1-2, with D possibly being TRBD1 (5 bases). The CDR3 runs 15 residues. V was shortened by 2 bases and J by 4 bases, with 14 bases between the two germline ends. Germline values: CDR1 MGHRA, CDR2 YSYEKL. The CDR3 region is CASSQIGRGTYGYTF. For the CDR3, the DNA is TGCGCCAGCAGCCAAATAGGGAGGGGAACCTATGGCTACACCTTC.

This clonotype has a handful of counts. This chain connects TRBV5-4 to TRBJ1-2; D possibly corresponds to TRBD1 (6 bases). The CDR3 extends over 15 amino acids. Per germline, CDR1 SGHNT and CDR2 YYREEE (reference sequence). Trimming shortened V by 0 bases and J by 5 bases, and 14 bases separated the two germline ends. The CDR3: CASSLEGGRGYGYTF. The CDR3 DNA follows: TGTGCCAGCAGCTTGGAAGGGGGGCGAGGATATGGCTACACCTTC.

The chain uses TRBV7-2 and TRBJ2-6; no clear D. Looked up from germline, CDR1 is SGHTA and CDR2 is FQGNSA. V lost 6 bases and J lost 0, with 15 bases in between. The CDR3 extends over 17 amino acids. The CDR3 protein is CASRYRVGSSGANVLTF. The CDR3, as DNA: TGTGCCAGCAGATACCGGGTCGGCAGCTCTGGGGCCAACGTCCTGACTTTC. Drawing the rest from reference TRBV7-2 and TRBJ2-6, the complete variable domain is GAGVSQSPSNKVTEKGKDVELRCDPISGHTALYWYRQSLGQGLEFLIYFQGNSAPDKSGLPSDRFSAERTGGSVSTLTIQRTQQEDSAVYLCASRYRVGSSGANVLTFGAGSRLTVL.

This chain's CDR3 is CASSKERGDYEQYF. CDR3 in DNA: TGCGCCAGCAGCAAAGAGCGGGGGGACTACGAGCAGTACTTC. V usage is TRBV5-1 and J usage is TRBJ2-5, with 9 bases lining up with TRBD2. The tail of the sequence fits TRBJ2-7 better, so the J call may be wrong. The germline V gene has CDR1 SGHRS and CDR2 YFSETQ. The CDR3 is 14 residues long.

The chain recombines TRBV6-5 with TRBJ1-6, with TRBD1 as a possible D gene (6 bases). The CDR3 totals 15 residues. Between the trimmed V and J ends, which lost 6 bases and 4 bases, there was a span of 13 bases. CDR1 MNHEY and CDR2 SVGAGI come from the germline V gene. Here the CDR3 DNA reads TGTGCCAGCAGGGCGGGGGCCTTGTATAATTCACCCCTCCACTTT. It encodes CASRAGALYNSPLHF.